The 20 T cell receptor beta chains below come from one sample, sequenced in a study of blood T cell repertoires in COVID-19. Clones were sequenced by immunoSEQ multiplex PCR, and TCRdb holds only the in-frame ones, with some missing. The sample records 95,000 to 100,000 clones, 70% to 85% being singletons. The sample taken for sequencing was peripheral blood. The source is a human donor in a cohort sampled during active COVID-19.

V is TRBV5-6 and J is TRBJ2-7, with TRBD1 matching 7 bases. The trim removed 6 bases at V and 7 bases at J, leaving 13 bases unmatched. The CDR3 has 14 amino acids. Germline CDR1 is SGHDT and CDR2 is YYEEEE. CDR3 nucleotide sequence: TGTGCCAGCACCCTGGACAGGACCGCCTTGGAGCAGTACTTC. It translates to CASTLDRTALEQYF.

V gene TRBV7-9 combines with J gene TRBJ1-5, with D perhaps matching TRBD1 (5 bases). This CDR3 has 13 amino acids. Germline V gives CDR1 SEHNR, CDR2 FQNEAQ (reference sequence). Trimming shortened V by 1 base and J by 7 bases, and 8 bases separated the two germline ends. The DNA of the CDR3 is TGTGCCAGCAGCTTAGAGACAGTGCAGCCCCAGCATTTT. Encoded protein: CASSLETVQPQHF. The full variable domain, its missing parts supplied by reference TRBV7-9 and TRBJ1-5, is DTGVSQNPRHKITKRGQNVTFRCDPISEHNRLYWYRQTLGQGPEFLTYFQNEAQLEKSRLLSDRFSAERPKGSFSTLEIQRTEQGDSAMYLCASSLETVQPQHFGDGTRLSIL.

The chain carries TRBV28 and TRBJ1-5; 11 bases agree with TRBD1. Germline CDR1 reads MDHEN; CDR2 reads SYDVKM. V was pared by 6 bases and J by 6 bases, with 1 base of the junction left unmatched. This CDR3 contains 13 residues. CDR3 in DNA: TGTGCCAGCAGGGACAGGGGGCGTCAGCCCCAGCATTTT. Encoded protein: CASRDRGRQPQHF.

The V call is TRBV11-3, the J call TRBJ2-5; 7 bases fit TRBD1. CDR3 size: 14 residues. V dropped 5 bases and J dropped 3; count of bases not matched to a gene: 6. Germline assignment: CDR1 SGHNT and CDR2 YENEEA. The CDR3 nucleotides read TGTGCCAGCAGCGGACGACAGGGTGAAGAGACCCAGTACTTC. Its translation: CASSGRQGEETQYF.

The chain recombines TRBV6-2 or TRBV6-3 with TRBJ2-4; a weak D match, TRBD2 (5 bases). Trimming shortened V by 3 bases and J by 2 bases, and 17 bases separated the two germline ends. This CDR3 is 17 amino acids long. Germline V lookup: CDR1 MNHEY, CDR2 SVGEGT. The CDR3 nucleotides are TGTGCCAGCAGTTATTTTGGAGGTTTCGTCTCCAAAAACATTCAGTACTTC. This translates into CASSYFGGFVSKNIQYF.

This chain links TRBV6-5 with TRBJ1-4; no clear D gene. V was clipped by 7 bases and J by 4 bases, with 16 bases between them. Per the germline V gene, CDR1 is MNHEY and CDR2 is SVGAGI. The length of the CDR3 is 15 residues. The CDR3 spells CASTQARGVNEKLFF. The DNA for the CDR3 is TGTGCCAGCACCCAAGCTAGAGGTGTTAATGAAAAACTGTTTTTT.

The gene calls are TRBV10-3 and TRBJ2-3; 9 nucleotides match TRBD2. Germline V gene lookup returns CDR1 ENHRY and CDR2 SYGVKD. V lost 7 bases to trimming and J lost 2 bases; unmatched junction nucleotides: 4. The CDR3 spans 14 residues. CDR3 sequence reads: CAINSGRVTDTQYF. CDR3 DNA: TGTGCCATCAATAGCGGGAGAGTCACAGATACGCAGTATTTT.

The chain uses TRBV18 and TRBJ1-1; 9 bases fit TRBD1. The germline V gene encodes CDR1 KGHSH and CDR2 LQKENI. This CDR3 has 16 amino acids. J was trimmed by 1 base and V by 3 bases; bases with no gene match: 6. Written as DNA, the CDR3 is TGTGCCAGCTCACCCCCACAGGGGGCGAGGAACACTGAAGCTTTCTTT. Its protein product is CASSPPQGARNTEAFF.

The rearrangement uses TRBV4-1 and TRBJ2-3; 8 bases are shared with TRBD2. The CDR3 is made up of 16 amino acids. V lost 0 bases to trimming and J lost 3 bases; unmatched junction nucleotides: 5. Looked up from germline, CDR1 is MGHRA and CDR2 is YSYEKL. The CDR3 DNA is TGCGCCAGCAGCCAAGAGCGGGAGGATCCAACAGATACGCAGTATTTT. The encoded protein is CASSQEREDPTDTQYF.

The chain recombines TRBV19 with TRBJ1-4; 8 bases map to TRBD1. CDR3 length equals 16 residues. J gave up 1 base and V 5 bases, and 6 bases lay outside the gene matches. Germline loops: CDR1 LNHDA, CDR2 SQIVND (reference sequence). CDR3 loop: CASSVDRGRTNEKLFF. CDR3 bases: TGTGCCAGTAGTGTTGACAGGGGACGAACTAATGAAAAACTGTTTTTT.

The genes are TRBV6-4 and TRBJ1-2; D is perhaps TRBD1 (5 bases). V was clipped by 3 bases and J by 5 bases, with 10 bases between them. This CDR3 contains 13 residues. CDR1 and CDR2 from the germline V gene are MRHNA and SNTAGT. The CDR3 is CASSEGRGYGYTF. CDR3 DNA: TGTGCCAGCAGTGAAGGCCGGGGGTATGGCTACACCTTC.

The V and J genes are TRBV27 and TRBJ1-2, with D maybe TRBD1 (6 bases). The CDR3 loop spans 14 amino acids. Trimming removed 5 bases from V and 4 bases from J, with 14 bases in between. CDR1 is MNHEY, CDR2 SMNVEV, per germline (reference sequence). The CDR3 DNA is TGTGCCAGCAGTGAATACAGGGAAGGCTATGGCTACACCTTC. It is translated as CASSEYREGYGYTF.

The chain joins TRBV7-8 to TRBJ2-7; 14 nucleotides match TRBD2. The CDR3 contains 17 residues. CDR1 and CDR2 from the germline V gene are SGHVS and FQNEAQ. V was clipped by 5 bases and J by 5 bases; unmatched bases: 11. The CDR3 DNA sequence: TGTGCCAGCAGCCACCTGGGGACTAGCGGGAGAGTAAACGAGCAGTACTTC. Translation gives CASSHLGTSGRVNEQYF. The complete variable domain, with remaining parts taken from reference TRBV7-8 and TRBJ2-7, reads GAGVSQSPRYKVAKRGQDVALRCDPISGHVSLFWYQQALGQGPEFLTYFQNEAQLDKSGLPSDRFFAERPEGSVSTLKIQRTQQEDSAVYLCASSHLGTSGRVNEQYFGPGTRLTVT.

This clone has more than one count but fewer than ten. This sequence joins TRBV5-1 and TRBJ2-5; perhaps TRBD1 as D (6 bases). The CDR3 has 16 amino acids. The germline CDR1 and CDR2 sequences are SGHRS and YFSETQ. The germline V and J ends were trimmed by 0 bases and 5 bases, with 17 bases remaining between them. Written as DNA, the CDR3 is TGCGCCAGCAGCTTGGTTGGATCGCCCCAGGGGGAGACCCAGTACTTC. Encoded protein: CASSLVGSPQGETQYF.

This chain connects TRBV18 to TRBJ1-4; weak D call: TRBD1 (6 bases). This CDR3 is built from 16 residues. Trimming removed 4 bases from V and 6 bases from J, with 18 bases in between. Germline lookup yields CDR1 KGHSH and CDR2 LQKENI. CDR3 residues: CASSRISKGVDEKLFF. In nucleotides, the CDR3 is TGTGCCAGCTCACGGATAAGCAAGGGGGTCGATGAAAAACTGTTTTTT.

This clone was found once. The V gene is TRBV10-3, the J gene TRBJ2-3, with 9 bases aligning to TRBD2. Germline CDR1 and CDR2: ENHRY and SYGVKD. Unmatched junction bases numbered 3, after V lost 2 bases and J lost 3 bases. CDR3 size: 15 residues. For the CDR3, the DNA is TGTGCCATCAGTGAGGCGACTAGCGGTACAGATACGCAGTATTTT. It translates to CAISEATSGTDTQYF.

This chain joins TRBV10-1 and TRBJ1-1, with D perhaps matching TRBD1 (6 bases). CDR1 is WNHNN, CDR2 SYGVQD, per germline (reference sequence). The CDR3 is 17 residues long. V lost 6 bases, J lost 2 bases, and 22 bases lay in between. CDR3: CASRTDTGKRVNTEAFF. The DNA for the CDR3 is TGCGCCAGCAGAACGGACACAGGGAAAAGGGTTAACACTGAAGCTTTCTTT.

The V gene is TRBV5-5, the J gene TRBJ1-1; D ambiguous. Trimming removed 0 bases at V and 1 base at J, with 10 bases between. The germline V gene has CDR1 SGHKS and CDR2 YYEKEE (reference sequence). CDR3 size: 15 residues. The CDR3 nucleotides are TGTGCCAGCAGCTTGGGCGCTCAGGCGAACACTGAAGCTTTCTTT. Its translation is CASSLGAQANTEAFF.

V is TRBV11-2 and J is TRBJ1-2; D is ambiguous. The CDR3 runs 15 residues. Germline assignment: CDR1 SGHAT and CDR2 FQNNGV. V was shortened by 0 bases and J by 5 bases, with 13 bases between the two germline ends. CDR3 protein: CASSLDRGGQYGYTF. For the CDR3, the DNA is TGTGCCAGCAGCTTAGATCGGGGAGGGCAGTATGGCTACACCTTC.

The CDR3 sequence: CASNPGGGMNTEAFF. DNA of the CDR3: TGTGCCAGCAACCCTGGGGGGGGCATGAACACTGAAGCTTTCTTT. The chain uses TRBV7-8 and TRBJ1-1, with a weak D call TRBD1 (6 bases). Germline CDR1 SGHVS, CDR2 FQNEAQ. This CDR3 is 15 amino acids long. The V end lost 7 bases, the J end lost 0 bases, and 15 bases lay between the germline ends.